Following are 20 T cell receptor beta chains from one sample sequenced in a study of blood T cell repertoires in COVID-19. Libraries were prepared by immunoSEQ multiplex PCR; TCRdb keeps only in-frame clonotypes and omits some of them. The data show about 99,000 clones, with over 80% seen just once and roughly 2% held by the top ten. Sequenced sample: peripheral blood. The receptors shown here come from a man in his 70s with active or convalescent COVID-19.

The chain employs TRBV5-8 and TRBJ1-1; 11 bases map to TRBD1. After removal of 2 bases from V and 7 bases from J, the junction contained 4 bases not matched to a gene. The CDR3 loop spans 14 amino acids. CDR1 and CDR2 from the germline V gene are SGHTS and YDEGEE. The CDR3 reads CASSLHGTGGEAFF. DNA of the CDR3: TGTGCCAGCAGCTTACACGGGACAGGGGGTGAAGCTTTCTTT.

The V and J genes are TRBV20-1 and TRBJ2-1; 10 nucleotides align to TRBD2. The germline CDR1 and CDR2 sequences are DFQATT and SNEGSKA (reference sequence). The CDR3 length is 15 residues. J was trimmed by 0 bases and V by 3 bases; bases with no gene match: 2. Written as DNA, the CDR3 is TGCAGTGCTAGTCAGCGGGGGGGCTCCTACAATGAGCAGTTCTTC. It is translated as CSASQRGGSYNEQFF.

The DNA of the CDR3 is TGTGCCAGCAGTTTACACGGGACAGGGGTCACCGGGGAGCTGTTTTTT. It codes for CASSLHGTGVTGELFF. This chain joins TRBV6-5 and TRBJ2-2; 10 bases agree with TRBD1. The CDR3 runs to 16 residues. V shed 4 bases, J shed 4 bases, and the junction held 6 bases outside the gene matches. CDR1 MNHEY and CDR2 SVGAGI come from the germline V gene.

This clone was recorded once. The chain carries TRBV19 and TRBJ1-5; 10 positions agree with TRBD1. J was trimmed by 5 bases and V by 4 bases; bases with no gene match: 5. The length of the CDR3 is 15 residues. Germline V gene data show CDR1 as LNHDA and CDR2 as SQIVND (reference sequence). This chain's CDR3 is CASSTGQGVYQPQHF. The CDR3, as DNA: TGTGCCAGTAGTACTGGACAGGGGGTCTATCAGCCCCAGCATTTT.

The V gene is TRBV5-4, the J gene TRBJ2-5, with D perhaps TRBD1 (6 bases). V was pared by 2 bases and J by 1 base, with 9 bases between. The germline gives CDR1 SGHNT, CDR2 YYREEE (reference sequence). The CDR3 extends over 14 amino acids. The CDR3 DNA reads TGTGCCAGCAGCTTTAAAGGGGGCCAAGAGACCCAGTACTTC. This codes for CASSFKGGQETQYF.

The genes are TRBV7-2 and TRBJ2-7, with D maybe TRBD1 (6 bases). V was pared by 1 base and J by 2 bases, with 12 bases between. CDR3 length equals 15 residues. In germline, CDR1 is SGHTA, CDR2 FQGNSA. The CDR3 DNA sequence: TGTGCCAGCAGCTTAGTACAGGGAAGCGCCTACGAGCAGTACTTC. Translated: CASSLVQGSAYEQYF.

This chain connects TRBV5-1 to TRBJ2-1, with 10 bases fitting TRBD2. Germline assignment: CDR1 SGHRS and CDR2 YFSETQ. J was trimmed by 6 bases and V by 0 bases; bases with no gene match: 3. The CDR3 contains 15 residues. CDR3 amino acids: CASSLVVAGGNEQFF. The CDR3 nucleotides read TGCGCCAGCAGCTTGGTGGTAGCGGGGGGCAATGAGCAGTTCTTC.

The rearrangement links TRBV28 to TRBJ2-7; 9 bases are shared with TRBD1. Germline CDR1 and CDR2: MDHEN and SYDVKM. Germline trimming cut 4 bases from V and 0 bases from J; bases unmatched to any gene: 1. The CDR3 loop spans 14 amino acids. The CDR3, as DNA: TGTGCCAGCAGTTCGACAGGGGGCTCCTACGAGCAGTACTTC. Translated: CASSSTGGSYEQYF.

The chain uses TRBV9 and TRBJ1-2; 8 nucleotides line up with TRBD1. CDR1 is SGDLS, CDR2 YYNGEE, per germline. Germline trimming cut 3 bases from V and 0 bases from J; bases unmatched to any gene: 4. The CDR3 covers 15 residues. This CDR3 is CASSAGTGANYGYTF. In nucleotides, the CDR3 is TGTGCCAGCAGCGCCGGGACAGGTGCTAACTATGGCTACACCTTC.

J is TRBJ1-2 and V is TRBV7-2; 10 bases map to TRBD1. Germline V gene sequence: CDR1 SGHTA, CDR2 FQGNSA. The V and J ends lost 5 bases and 8 bases, in that order; junction bases with no gene match: 8. The CDR3 sequence is 14 residues long. The CDR3 nucleotides are TGTGCCAGCAGCCTTAGCGGGACAGGGGACGGCTACACCTTC. Protein sequence: CASSLSGTGDGYTF.

The V gene is TRBV9, the J gene TRBJ2-7; D unclear. This CDR3 is built from 10 residues. CDR1 is SGDLS, CDR2 YYNGEE, per germline. The germline V and J ends were trimmed by 6 bases and 2 bases, with 3 bases remaining between them. This CDR3 is CASKPYEQYF. In nucleotides, the CDR3 is TGTGCCAGCAAGCCCTACGAGCAGTACTTC.

The V gene is TRBV7-9, the J gene TRBJ2-5, with D possibly matching TRBD2 (6 bases). Germline V gives CDR1 SEHNR, CDR2 FQNEAQ (reference sequence). The CDR3 has 15 amino acids. Trimming took 1 base from V and 3 from J, leaving 12 bases between them. CDR3 sequence (DNA): TGTGCCAGCAGCTTAGTTAGAGGGGAGGAAGAGACCCAGTACTTC. This sequence encodes CASSLVRGEEETQYF.

This chain uses TRBV5-1 with TRBJ2-5, with TRBD2 identical over 7 bases. J gave up 4 bases and V 7 bases, and 16 bases lay outside the gene matches. Germline V CDR1 and CDR2: SGHRS, YFSETQ. The CDR3 covers 16 residues. CDR3 region: CASGKQRDSSLETQYF. In DNA, the CDR3 is TGCGCCAGCGGAAAACAGCGGGACTCTTCTTTAGAGACCCAGTACTTC.

The genes are TRBV2 and TRBJ1-1, with D hard to call. V shed 7 bases and J shed 4 bases, with 13 bases lying between them. CDR1 SNHLY and CDR2 FYNNEI come from the germline V gene. CDR3 size: 13 residues. For the CDR3, the DNA is TGTGCCAGCAAAAACGAGGGTGGCACTGAAGCTTTCTTT. Amino acid sequence: CASKNEGGTEAFF.

The chain combines TRBV5-1 with TRBJ2-2; weak D call: TRBD2 (5 bases). Trimming removed 3 bases from V and 1 base from J, with 10 bases in between. Germline values: CDR1 SGHRS, CDR2 YFSETQ. The CDR3 spans 15 residues. The CDR3: CASSWSGKNTGELFF. The CDR3, as DNA: TGCGCCAGCAGCTGGTCCGGGAAGAACACCGGGGAGCTGTTTTTT.

The chain recombines TRBV6-2 or TRBV6-3 with TRBJ2-1; 10 nucleotides match TRBD2. V shed 2 bases and J 2 bases; nucleotides not matched to a gene: 3. This CDR3 is built from 16 residues. Germline V gene data show CDR1 as MNHEY and CDR2 as SVGEGT. The CDR3 region is CASSYTSGGAYNEQFF. In nucleotides, the CDR3 is TGTGCCAGCAGTTACACGAGCGGGGGGGCCTACAATGAGCAGTTCTTC.

V usage is TRBV11-2 and J usage is TRBJ2-7, with D possibly being TRBD2 (5 bases). From germline, CDR1 is SGHAT and CDR2 FQNNGV. V lost 5 bases, J lost 2 bases, and 13 bases lay in between. The length of the CDR3 is 14 residues. In nucleotides, the CDR3 is TGTGCCAGCAGCATCCTGAGGAGGCCCTACGAGCAGTACTTC. It codes for CASSILRRPYEQYF.

This clone was recorded once. The gene calls are TRBV30 and TRBJ2-1; 9 bases are a match to TRBD1. In germline, CDR1 is GTSNPN, CDR2 SVGIG (reference sequence). V gave up 5 bases and J gave up 6 bases; unmatched junction bases: 8. This CDR3 spans 14 amino acids. CDR3 DNA: TGTGCCTGGCTGGGACAGGGTGAGAGCAATGAGCAGTTCTTC. Translated: CAWLGQGESNEQFF.

The chain recombines TRBV5-1 with TRBJ1-5; possibly TRBD1 for D (6 bases). CDR1 and CDR2 (germline): SGHRS, YFSETQ. This CDR3 has 14 residues. Trimming stripped 0 bases from V and 7 bases from J, with 11 bases between. The CDR3 DNA is TGCGCCAGCAGCTTGGTTGGGGGCGAGCAGCCCCAGCATTTT. This sequence encodes CASSLVGGEQPQHF. The variable domain in full, completed from reference TRBV5-1 and TRBJ1-5, reads KAGVTQTPRYLIKTRGQQVTLSCSPISGHRSVSWYQQTPGQGLQFLFEYFSETQRNKGNFPGRFSGRQFSNSRSEMNVSTLELGDSALYLCASSLVGGEQPQHFGDGTRLSIL.

The chain is built from TRBV9 and TRBJ2-1; possibly TRBD2 for D (7 bases). CDR3 size: 15 residues. Looked up from germline, CDR1 is SGDLS and CDR2 is YYNGEE. Trimming removed 0 bases at V and 4 bases at J, with 11 bases between. DNA for the CDR3: TGTGCCAGCAGCGTAGACGGGGGGCAGTACAATGAGCAGTTCTTC. This gives the protein CASSVDGGQYNEQFF. The full variable domain, rest sourced from reference TRBV9 and TRBJ2-1, is DSGVTQTPKHLITATGQRVTLRCSPRSGDLSVYWYQQSLDQGLQFLIQYYNGEERAKGNILERFSAQQFPDLHSELNLSSLELGDSALYFCASSVDGGQYNEQFFGPGTRLTVL.